This TCR beta chain was identified during a study of shared clonotypes between healthy human individuals. Comments on this clone: Its antigen remains unidentified.

As processed by the authors: Junction-only immunoSEQ sequences carried no quality scores, so filtering differed. This table comes from immunoSEQ multiplex PCR, and its TCRdb copy is limited to in-frame clones, with some not included. The DNA gave D and trimming, while V, J and clone size come from that table. The data show 1,500,000 or so clones, over 95% seen once. All donors were Caucasian adults living in Nashville, Tennessee. This CDR3 is built from 17 residues. V lost 5 bases and J lost 5; bases outside the gene matches: 9. CDR1 SEHNR and CDR2 FQNEAQ come from the germline V gene (reference sequence). Study conclusions and caveats: Memory subsets had estimated richness that was generally smaller than that of naive subsets.

Sequencing input: naive CD4+ T cells sorted from blood. Specified subset: CD45RA+ positively selected. The sequence came from a man aged 25-45 years in good health. The V gene is TRBV7-9, the J gene TRBJ2-5; 15 positions match TRBD2. CDR3 sequence reads: CASSHGLAGGLTETQYF. Written as DNA, the CDR3 is TGTGCCAGCAGCCATGGACTAGCGGGAGGGCTTACGGAGACCCAGTACTTC.